Included here is one TCR beta chain sequence, with context. Its target is unknown. Germline V gives CDR1 LGHNT, CDR2 FRNRAP. V dropped 1 base and J dropped 7; count of bases not matched to a gene: 15. There are 17 residues in the CDR3. These data originate in a study of Ad26.COV2.S vaccination and SARS-CoV-2 variants. Treatment indicated: around 19 received Ad26.COV2.S at low or high dose, single or two shots; about 5 received placebo; per-sample allocation not given. All samples were drawn on day 63, counting from the first vaccine or placebo injection. Boston supplied an adult donor aged 18-55 years. Study conclusions and caveats: Measurements of TCR breadth and depth may have given underestimates of the total T cell responses.

TCRdb's copy holds only in-frame clones and misses some; the assay was immunoSEQ multiplex PCR. Among 500,000 or so clones, roughly nine tenths were seen once, and the ten largest hold about 2.5%. The chain is built from TRBV12-5 and TRBJ1-2; 7 nucleotides match TRBD1. The specimen comprised peripheral blood, sampled in a trial of Ad26.COV2.S vaccine versus placebo. The sequence derives from a person between 18 and 59 years old who received the Ad26.COV2.S COVID-19 vaccine or a placebo. CDR3: CASGLDTWTGVLGGYTF. As DNA, the CDR3 is TGTGCTAGTGGTTTGGACACATGGACAGGCGTTTTAGGTGGCTACACCTTC.